A selection of T cell receptor beta chains follows, all from one sample in a study of T cells in Graves' hyperthyroidism and ophthalmopathy. TCRdb redid the calling of the multiplex PCR reads with MiXCR, one entry per CDR3 protein. Here the sample spans about 380,000 distinct CDR3 sequences, about 18% being singletons. The sequencing input was blood. The receptor source for this set is a young man with Graves' ophthalmopathy. Both conserved end residues are part of each CDR3. Fields, in order: CDR3 DNA, CDR3 protein, clone size, D gene, V gene, J gene. D genes are given only for firm matches. Size values are once, few and many counts, or a class for expanded clones, and some rows have none.

CDR3nt: TGTGCCAGCTGCCTCCGGGACAGGGGCCAAGAGACCCAGTACTTC
CDR3aa: CASCLRDRGQETQYF
abundance: NA
d_gene: TRBD1
v_gene: TRBV3-1
j_gene: TRBJ2-5

CDR3nt: TGTGCCAGCTACGGGACAGGGTACACTGAAGCTTTCTTT
CDR3aa: CASYGTGYTEAFF
abundance: many
d_gene: TRBD1
v_gene: TRBV6-1
j_gene: TRBJ1-1

CDR3nt: TGTGCCAGCAGCCCGGGGGGGTGGGCGTACAATGAGCAGTTCTTC
CDR3aa: CASSPGGWAYNEQFF
abundance: many
d_gene: TRBD2
v_gene: TRBV7-2
j_gene: TRBJ2-1

CDR3nt: TGTGCCGTACTAGCGGGAGTGAACAATGAGCAGTTCTTC
CDR3aa: CAVLAGVNNEQFF
abundance: NA
d_gene: TRBD2
v_gene: TRBV7-9
j_gene: TRBJ2-1

CDR3nt: TGTGCCAGCAGTTACCAGGACGGCAGCACTGAAGCTTTCTTT
CDR3aa: CASSYQDGSTEAFF
abundance: many
d_gene: NA
v_gene: TRBV27
j_gene: TRBJ1-1

CDR3nt: TGTGCCAGCAGCCTTGGGGACGGACAAAATGAAAAACTGTTTTTT
CDR3aa: CASSLGDGQNEKLFF
abundance: few
d_gene: NA
v_gene: TRBV7-6
j_gene: TRBJ1-4

CDR3nt: TGTGCCAGCAGCTGGGGGACAGGCGAGGGGACAGATACGCAGTATTTT
CDR3aa: CASSWGTGEGTDTQYF
abundance: few
d_gene: TRBD1
v_gene: TRBV7-3
j_gene: TRBJ2-3

CDR3nt: TGTGCCAGCTCCAACCAGAGCTCCTACGAGCAGTACTTC
CDR3aa: CASSNQSSYEQYF
abundance: many
d_gene: NA
v_gene: TRBV2
j_gene: TRBJ2-7

CDR3nt: TGTGCCAGCAGTTCCCGGACAGGGGAAGAGACCCAGTACTTC
CDR3aa: CASSSRTGEETQYF
abundance: many
d_gene: TRBD1
v_gene: TRBV28
j_gene: TRBJ2-5

CDR3nt: TGCGCCAGCAGCCAGTCGGGGCTGGTTGGCTACGAGCAGTACTTC
CDR3aa: CASSQSGLVGYEQYF
abundance: many
d_gene: NA
v_gene: TRBV4-1
j_gene: TRBJ2-7

CDR3nt: TGTGCCAGCAGCCCTTGGACAGACAACGAAAAACTGTTTTTT
CDR3aa: CASSPWTDNEKLFF
abundance: NA
d_gene: NA
v_gene: TRBV6-1
j_gene: TRBJ1-4

CDR3nt: TGTGCCAGTAGTATATCTTTCGAGCAGTTCTTC
CDR3aa: CASSISFEQFF
abundance: NA
d_gene: NA
v_gene: TRBV19
j_gene: TRBJ2-1

CDR3nt: TGTGCCAGCAACTTTTATGCGGGTGAAGCTCTCTTT
CDR3aa: CASNFYAGEALF
abundance: once
d_gene: NA
v_gene: TRBV2
j_gene: TRBJ1-1

CDR3nt: TGTGCCAGCAGCCCTCGGACAGGGGACGACTCCTATAATTCACCCCTCCACTTT
CDR3aa: CASSPRTGDDSYNSPLHF
abundance: few
d_gene: TRBD1
v_gene: TRBV9
j_gene: TRBJ1-6

CDR3nt: TGTGCCAGCAGCTTAGAAAAGGATCCTAGGAGTGGCTACACCTTC
CDR3aa: CASSLEKDPRSGYTF
abundance: few
d_gene: NA
v_gene: TRBV7-9
j_gene: TRBJ1-2

CDR3nt: TGTGCCAGCAGCTTAAACAGGGTAGCAGCTTTCTTT
CDR3aa: CASSLNRVAAFF
abundance: NA
d_gene: NA
v_gene: TRBV28
j_gene: TRBJ1-1

CDR3nt: TGTGCCAGCAGATATCCGGGACTTATGAACACTGAAGCTTTCTTT
CDR3aa: CASRYPGLMNTEAFF
abundance: many
d_gene: NA
v_gene: TRBV12-3/TRBV12-4
j_gene: TRBJ1-1

CDR3nt: TGTGCCAGCAGTTCCGGGAACAGGGCAGAGACCCAGTACTTC
CDR3aa: CASSSGNRAETQYF
abundance: many
d_gene: NA
v_gene: TRBV12-3/TRBV12-4
j_gene: TRBJ2-5

CDR3nt: TGCGCCAGCAGCTTGTGGGGAGAGGTCTCCTACGAGCAGTACTTC
CDR3aa: CASSLWGEVSYEQYF
abundance: many
d_gene: NA
v_gene: TRBV5-1
j_gene: TRBJ2-7

CDR3nt: TGTGCCAGCAGCTTAGGAGGGTATCGAGCCAAAAACATTCAGTACTTC
CDR3aa: CASSLGGYRAKNIQYF
abundance: NA
d_gene: NA
v_gene: TRBV13
j_gene: TRBJ2-4

CDR3nt: TGTGCCAGCAGCCGCATAGCGGGGGACACAGATACGCAGTATTTT
CDR3aa: CASSRIAGDTDTQYF
abundance: many
d_gene: TRBD2
v_gene: TRBV3-1
j_gene: TRBJ2-3

CDR3nt: TGCAGCGTCCCGTCCCGACCAAATGAAGCTTTCTTT
CDR3aa: CSVPSRPNEAFF
abundance: many
d_gene: NA
v_gene: TRBV29-1
j_gene: TRBJ1-1